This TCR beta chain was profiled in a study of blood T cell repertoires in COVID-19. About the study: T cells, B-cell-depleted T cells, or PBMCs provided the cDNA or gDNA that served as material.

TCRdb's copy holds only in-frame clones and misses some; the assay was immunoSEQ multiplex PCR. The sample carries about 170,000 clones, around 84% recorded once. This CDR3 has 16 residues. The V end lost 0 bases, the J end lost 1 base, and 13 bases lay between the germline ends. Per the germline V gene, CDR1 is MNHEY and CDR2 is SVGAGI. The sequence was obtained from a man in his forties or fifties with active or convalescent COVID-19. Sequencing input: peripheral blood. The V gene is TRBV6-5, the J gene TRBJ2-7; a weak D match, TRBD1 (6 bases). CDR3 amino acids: CASSYSVGAISYEQYF. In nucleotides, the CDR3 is TGTGCCAGCAGTTACTCGGTGGGGGCGATATCCTACGAGCAGTACTTC.